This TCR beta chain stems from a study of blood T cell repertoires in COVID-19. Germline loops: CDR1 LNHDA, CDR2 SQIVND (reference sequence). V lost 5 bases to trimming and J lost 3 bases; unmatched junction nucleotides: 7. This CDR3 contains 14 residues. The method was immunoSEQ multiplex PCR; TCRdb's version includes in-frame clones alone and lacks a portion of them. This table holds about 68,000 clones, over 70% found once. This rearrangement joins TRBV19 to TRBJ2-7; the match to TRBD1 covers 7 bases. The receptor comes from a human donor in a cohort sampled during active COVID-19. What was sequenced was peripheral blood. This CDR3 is CASSVQGLGYEQYF. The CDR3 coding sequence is TGTGCCAGTAGTGTACAGGGGTTGGGCTACGAGCAGTACTTC.